A selection of T cell receptor beta chains follows, all from one sample in a study of cytomegalovirus exposure and HLA in healthy donors. The repertoire was sequenced with immunoSEQ multiplex PCR; TCRdb's copy has only in-frame clones and lacks some. Its clone listing holds 68,000 or so clones. The sequencing sample was made of PBMCs. The source is a boy younger than 18 in good health and CMV-seronegative. Each CDR3 is given with its conserved first and last residue. D genes are given only for firm matches.

V gene,D gene,J gene,CDR3 DNA,CDR3 protein
TRBV5-1,-,TRBJ1-4,TGCGCCAGCAGCTTTTCCCGATGGTCCCGAGAAATAGAAAAACTGTTTTTT,CASSFSRWSREIEKLFF
TRBV9,-,TRBJ2-7,TGTGCCAGCAGCGTAGGGGGGGGCGCCTACGAGCAGTACTTC,CASSVGGGAYEQYF
TRBV6-1,-,TRBJ1-2,TGTGCCAGCGCGCGGGAGTTCAATGGCTACACCTTC,CASAREFNGYTF
TRBV10-3,TRBD2,TRBJ2-2,TGTGCCATCAACGGGGGGGCCCAGAGGGCCGGGGAGCTGTTTTTT,CAINGGAQRAGELFF
TRBV30,TRBD1,TRBJ1-2,TGTGCCTGGAGTGGACAGGGGGTGCTTGGCTACACCTTC,CAWSGQGVLGYTF
TRBV29-1,TRBD1,TRBJ1-1,TGCAGCGCCGAGGGACAGATGAACACTGAAGCTTTCTTT,CSAEGQMNTEAFF
TRBV7-9,-,TRBJ1-1,TGTGCCAGCAGCTTAGTGGGGCTACTGAACACTGAAGCTTTCTTT,CASSLVGLLNTEAFF
TRBV5-1,-,TRBJ2-7,TGCGCCAGCAGCTTGTTAGGGGACTACGAGCAGTACTTC,CASSLLGDYEQYF
TRBV11-3,TRBD2,TRBJ2-7,TGTGCCAGCAGCCTCGGACTAGCGGGCGGTTACGAGCAGTACTTC,CASSLGLAGGYEQYF
TRBV29-1,-,TRBJ2-5,TGCAGCGTGGGGGACTTACGAGAGACCCAGTACTTC,CSVGDLRETQYF
TRBV6-6,TRBD2,TRBJ2-1,TGTGCCAGCAGCCCCATAGCGGGGGCCACCAATGAGCAGTTCTTC,CASSPIAGATNEQFF
TRBV6-5,-,TRBJ2-7,TGTGCCAGCAGCCGCCGGGGGGCCGGGGAGCAGTACTTC,CASSRRGAGEQYF
TRBV4-3,TRBD1,TRBJ1-2,TGCGCCAGCAGCCAAGATCAACAGGGGTCGCGCGGCTACACCTTC,CASSQDQQGSRGYTF
TRBV2,-,TRBJ1-5,TGTGCCAGCCAGGAGGGGACCAGCAATCAGCCCCAGCATTTT,CASQEGTSNQPQHF
TRBV5-4,TRBD1,TRBJ1-1,TGTGCCAGCAGCTGGACAGGGGGAATGAACACTGAAGCTTTCTTT,CASSWTGGMNTEAFF
TRBV6-5,-,TRBJ2-7,TGTGCCAGCACACGAGGGTCAAGCGGAGATTACGAGCAGTACTTC,CASTRGSSGDYEQYF
TRBV7-2,-,TRBJ1-4,TGTGCCAGCAGCTTAGGGACAGCCCGAAATGAAAAACTGTTTTTT,CASSLGTARNEKLFF
TRBV7-7,-,TRBJ2-7,TGTGCCAGCAGCTTAAGACCCGGGACAATCACCTACGAGCAGTACTTC,CASSLRPGTITYEQYF
TRBV9,TRBD2,TRBJ2-1,TGTGCCAGCACCTTAACGGGGGGGCCCAACAATGAGCAGTTCTTC,CASTLTGGPNNEQFF
TRBV27,TRBD2,TRBJ2-7,TGTGCCAGCAGTTGGGGCGGGAGTTTCAACGAGCAGTACTTC,CASSWGGSFNEQYF
TRBV30,-,TRBJ1-2,TGTGCCTGGAGCCAGGGGCACGGCTACACCTTC,CAWSQGHGYTF
TRBV5-6,TRBD1,TRBJ2-1,TGTGCCAGCAGCTTGGGGACAGGCTACAATGAGCAGTTCTTC,CASSLGTGYNEQFF
TRBV4-1,-,TRBJ1-3,TGCGCCAGCAGCCAAGAAAAGGGGCAGAACGCTGGAAACACCATATATTTT,CASSQEKGQNAGNTIYF
TRBV6-5,-,TRBJ2-5,TGTGCCAGCAGTTACTACTCCCAAGAGACCCAGTACTTC,CASSYYSQETQYF
TRBV2,-,TRBJ2-2,TGTGCCAGCGAGGGACATTTTCCCGGGGAGCTGTTTTTT,CASEGHFPGELFF
TRBV5-8,TRBD1,TRBJ2-3,TGTGCCAGCAGCTCGTACAGGGGAAGGGCTCTGGGCACAGATACGCAGTATTTT,CASSSYRGRALGTDTQYF
TRBV12-5,-,TRBJ1-2,TGTGCTAGTGGCTCCCCCTGGGGAGAAAAAGGCTACACCTTC,CASGSPWGEKGYTF
TRBV6-5,-,TRBJ1-5,TGTGCCAGCAGTTACTCGTGGCAGGGTAAGGATCAGCCCCAGCATTTT,CASSYSWQGKDQPQHF
TRBV5-1,-,TRBJ1-1,TGCGCCAGCAGCTTGACAGGGAATACTGAAGCTTTCTTT,CASSLTGNTEAFF
TRBV7-8,-,TRBJ1-5,TGTGCCAGCAGCCTACGGGAACAGAGCAATCAGCCCCAGCATTTT,CASSLREQSNQPQHF
TRBV13,TRBD2,TRBJ2-1,TGTGCCAGCAGCCCCTACGGACTAGCACCCTACAATGAGCAGTTCTTC,CASSPYGLAPYNEQFF
TRBV2,TRBD1,TRBJ1-2,TGTGCCACCAGGACAGGAACCCCCTATGGCTACACCTTC,CATRTGTPYGYTF
TRBV11-2,TRBD2,TRBJ2-7,TGTGCCAGCAGCTTAGATCGGCGGGGGGGAGAGCAGTACTTC,CASSLDRRGGEQYF
TRBV6-1,-,TRBJ2-3,TGTGCCACACGACTTGACACAGATACGCAGTATTTT,CATRLDTDTQYF
TRBV6-1,-,TRBJ1-5,TGTGCCAGCAGGGATTTGCAGGCGGGGCAGCCCCAGCATTTT,CASRDLQAGQPQHF
TRBV27,-,TRBJ1-1,TGTGCCAGCAGTTCTCTTAGGGGAAATTGGGCTTTCTTT,CASSSLRGNWAFF
TRBV19,TRBD2,TRBJ2-7,TGTGCCAGTAGTATTGAATCGACTAGCGGAGTCTCCTACGAGCAGTACTTC,CASSIESTSGVSYEQYF
TRBV2,-,TRBJ2-7,TGTGCCAGCACCGGGATCCCGGCCTACGAGCAGTACTTC,CASTGIPAYEQYF
TRBV5-1,TRBD2,TRBJ2-5,TGCGCCAGCAGCGCAAGCGGGAACCAAGAGACCCAGTACTTC,CASSASGNQETQYF
TRBV27,TRBD1,TRBJ1-1,TGTGCCAGCAGTTTCTCCGGGACAGTCAACACTGAAGCTTTCTTT,CASSFSGTVNTEAFF